Sequencing of this T cell receptor (beta chain) was carried out in a study of blood T cell repertoires in COVID-19. Looking at the study overall: COVID-19 samples collected from the United States, Italy and Spain covered acute and convalescent phases.

In the original workflow: Using reference gene primer amplification, nucleated cell counts were estimated. The data were produced by immunoSEQ multiplex PCR, yet TCRdb's version contains in-frame clones alone and is incomplete. V and J calls and clone size are those listed in that table; D and trimming were worked out from the DNA. The top ten hold about 4.9% of the sample, which has more than 60,000 clones, nearly 90% seen once. V lost 6 bases, J lost 2 bases, and 9 bases stayed unmatched. The length of the CDR3 is 15 residues. CDR1 is KGHSH, CDR2 LQKENI, per germline. Sequencing input: peripheral blood. The clonotype comes from a man aged 45 to 65 with acute or convalescent COVID-19. The chain is built from TRBV18 and TRBJ1-1, with 7 bases identical to TRBD1. The CDR3 nucleotides read TGTGCCAGCTCGGGGGGATACAGGGGAAACACTGAAGCTTTCTTT. Amino acid sequence: CASSGGYRGNTEAFF.